This T cell receptor (beta chain) is drawn from a study of cytomegalovirus exposure and HLA in healthy donors. It was with 60 Vbeta and 13 Jbeta primers that the PCR ran. Profiling relied on immunoSEQ multiplex PCR, and the TCRdb table lists in-frame clones only, not all of them. Among about 180,000 clones listed, approximately 77% were seen once. Whole-study findings and limits: There were some 150 TCR beta chains listed as cytomegalovirus-associated. A missense DCLRE1C variant was associated with V- and J-gene trimming of TCR beta chains in a later analysis, and an independent cohort replicated the association.

A note on this clone: Its antigen is as yet unknown.

Trimming removed 1 base from V and 6 bases from J; junction bases left unmatched: 8. Germline V gives CDR1 PRHDT, CDR2 FYEKMQ (reference sequence). CDR3 length: 16 amino acids. This TCR was sampled from a female donor in good health and CMV-seronegative. The sequenced material came from PBMCs. This sequence joins TRBV13 and TRBJ2-4; TRBD1 matches at 8 bases. CDR3 sequence: CASSLADRERVNIQYF. CDR3 sequence (DNA): TGTGCCAGCAGCTTAGCGGACAGGGAGAGGGTAAACATTCAGTACTTC.